This T cell receptor beta chain came from a study of blood T cell repertoires in COVID-19. At the level of the study: Acute and convalescent COVID-19 specimens originated in the United States, Italy and Spain. The cDNA or gDNA used as material had been derived from T cells, B-cell-depleted T cells, or PBMCs.

Enrolled during active infection, Seattle patients were then followed longitudinally. Authors' analysis steps: Scientists estimated how many nucleated cells there were by amplifying reference gene primers. This table comes from immunoSEQ multiplex PCR, and its TCRdb copy is limited to in-frame clones, with some not included. The V and J calls and clone size were taken over from that table, and D and trimming were inferred from the DNA. Of about 270,000 clones in the sample, roughly nine tenths are singletons; the top ten hold over 9.5%. Germline V gene sequence: CDR1 ENHRY, CDR2 SYGVKD. The CDR3 has 14 residues. Deletions cut 3 bases from V and 0 bases from J, with 8 bases between.

This chain connects TRBV10-3 to TRBJ1-2; D unclear. The sequencing sample was made of peripheral blood. The receptor comes from a woman aged 25 to 39 with COVID-19, enrolled during active disease. The CDR3 reads CAISDQGANYGYTF. The CDR3 DNA is TGTGCCATCAGTGATCAAGGAGCTAACTATGGCTACACCTTC.